A single sample gave rise to the 10 T cell receptor beta chains below, sequenced in a study of T cell responses to AZD1222 COVID-19 vaccine. Using immunoSEQ multiplex PCR, the repertoire was profiled, and TCRdb retains in-frame clones only, with some absent. The data hold roughly 98,000 clones, with around 94% observed a single time. This sample comprised peripheral blood, obtained on day 0 of AZD1222 vaccination. Receptors originate from an adult in good health.

This sequence joins TRBV28 and TRBJ2-1; 8 bases align to TRBD2. CDR1 and CDR2 (germline): MDHEN, SYDVKM. This CDR3 region has 13 residues. Trimming removed 6 bases from V and 7 bases from J; junction bases left unmatched: 5. This CDR3 reads CASSNGGGNEQFF. DNA for the CDR3: TGTGCCAGCAGCAACGGGGGGGGTAATGAGCAGTTCTTC.

The chain employs TRBV19 and TRBJ1-2; D is possibly TRBD1 (6 bases). Trimming stripped 6 bases from V and 3 bases from J, with 14 bases between. Looked up from germline, CDR1 is LNHDA and CDR2 is SQIVND (reference sequence). The CDR3 runs 14 residues. CDR3 residues: CASRGGGLYYGYTF. The CDR3 DNA reads TGTGCCAGTAGGGGCGGGGGGCTTTACTATGGCTACACCTTC.

This chain uses TRBV7-9 with TRBJ2-3, with D tentatively TRBD1 (6 bases). Germline loops: CDR1 SEHNR, CDR2 FQNEAQ (reference sequence). V lost 5 bases to trimming and J lost 2 bases, with 17 bases between them. This CDR3 is 16 amino acids long. The CDR3: CASSARDTGITDTQYF. The DNA for the CDR3 is TGTGCCAGCAGCGCAAGGGACACAGGAATCACAGATACGCAGTATTTT.

The V call is TRBV5-1, the J call TRBJ2-7; D is possibly TRBD1 or TRBD2 (5 bases each). V was pared by 0 bases and J by 6 bases, with 7 bases between. Germline V gene lookup returns CDR1 SGHRS and CDR2 YFSETQ. This CDR3 has 12 amino acids. The CDR3 sequence: CASSLVGTEQYF. The DNA for the CDR3 is TGCGCCAGCAGCTTGGTGGGGACCGAGCAGTACTTC.

This rearrangement joins TRBV18 to TRBJ1-3, with D uncertain. Germline V CDR1 and CDR2: KGHSH, LQKENI. The CDR3 loop spans 16 amino acids. The germline V and J ends were trimmed by 3 bases and 2 bases, with 14 bases remaining between them. CDR3 region: CASSPVARSAGNTIYF. In nucleotides, the CDR3 is TGTGCCAGCTCACCTGTGGCTCGGAGCGCTGGAAACACCATATATTTT. The variable domain in full, with the rest retrieved from reference TRBV18 and TRBJ1-3, is NAGVMQNPRHLVRRRGQEARLRCSPMKGHSHVYWYRQLPEEGLKFMVYLQKENIIDESGMPKERFSAEFPKEGPSILRIQQVVRGDSAAYFCASSPVARSAGNTIYFGEGSWLTVV.

This clone was seen more than once but under ten times. The V call is TRBV14, the J call TRBJ2-2, with D uncertain. Deletions cut 1 base from V and 4 bases from J, with 7 bases between. CDR3 size: 14 residues. Looked up from germline, CDR1 is SGHDN and CDR2 is FVKESK. The CDR3 nucleotides are TGTGCCAGCAGCCAAGTAAGATTCACCGGGGAGCTGTTTTTT. It yields the protein CASSQVRFTGELFF.

The gene calls are TRBV6-1 and TRBJ1-5, with D unresolved. V was shortened by 2 bases and J by 3 bases, with 8 bases between the two germline ends. Germline CDR1 and CDR2: MNHNS and SASEGT. This CDR3 has 14 residues. The CDR3 coding sequence is TGTGCCAGCAGTGAAACGGCAGACAATCAGCCCCAGCATTTT. Translating gives CASSETADNQPQHF.

CDR3 DNA sequence: TGTGCCAGCAGCCTACTAGCGGGGGCAGATACGCAGTATTTT. Residues: CASSLLAGADTQYF. The V call is TRBV6-5, the J call TRBJ2-3; 11 bases map to TRBD2. The CDR3 is 14 amino acids. Looked up from germline, CDR1 is MNHEY and CDR2 is SVGAGI. After removal of 6 bases from V and 4 bases from J, the junction contained 3 bases not matched to a gene.

The chain is built from TRBV21-1 and TRBJ1-4; whether TRBD1, the table's D call, matches the DNA was not checked. TRBV21-1 represents a pseudogene. The CDR3 spans 16 residues. The CDR3 protein is CASTTKGTGANEKLFF. The CDR3, as DNA: TGTGCCAGCACCACAAAGGGCACAGGGGCTAATGAAAAACTGTTTTTT.

This clone was seen a single time. The V gene is TRBV7-3, the J gene TRBJ2-7; 10 positions match TRBD1. The CDR3 is 13 residues long. Germline V gene sequence: CDR1 SGHTA, CDR2 FQGTGA. With 5 bases clipped from V and 5 bases from J, the junction kept 3 bases outside the gene matches. Written as DNA, the CDR3 is TGTGCCAGCAGCCTGACAGGGGGCCACGAGCAGTACTTC. It translates to CASSLTGGHEQYF.